By its share, the clone carrying this T cell receptor (beta chain) is medium-sized. Antigen: not known. This CDR3 spans 14 amino acids. The ends were cut back, 2 bases at V and 5 bases at J, with 14 bases in the middle. Germline V gives CDR1 SGDLS, CDR2 YYNGEE. This specimen comes from a study of early T cells in non-severe SARS-CoV-2 infection. The overall study: Chains were unpaired, as sequencing was done on bulk RNA from unsorted whole blood.

Findings and caveats of the study: Missing private and CD4 specificities, VDJdb matching favored anti-spike CD8 responses.

cDNA molecules, individually, were tagged with unique molecular identifiers. TCRdb recomputed calls from the 5' RACE reads with MiXCR, one row per CDR3 protein. The table has 70,000 to 90,000 distinct CDR3 sequences, about 14% seen once; the top ten hold 10% to 15%. Sequencing used whole blood. The TCR comes from an adult who was a healthcare worker with PCR-confirmed SARS-CoV-2 infection or an uninfected control (not recorded which). This chain links TRBV9 with TRBJ2-7, with D perhaps TRBD1 (5 bases). The CDR3 is CASSVRPREDEQYF. CDR3 in DNA: TGTGCCAGCAGCGTCCGGCCCAGGGAAGACGAGCAGTACTTC.